The 6 T cell receptor beta chains reported below all come from one sample, sequenced in a study of blood T cells in healthy people across ages. Using a J-beta primer mix together with a sample-barcoded 5' primer, a second PCR was run for roughly 6 to 12 cycles. TCRdb redid the calling of the 5' RACE reads with MiXCR, one entry per CDR3 protein. Here the sample spans approximately 900,000 distinct CDR3 sequences, about 28% being singletons. The same data also contributed to another study, on T cells of mothers and their children.

Material for sequencing was blood. These TCRs come from a woman between 35 and 50 years old in good health.

This clonotype appeared many times. The chain couples TRBV5-1 to TRBJ2-1; TRBD2 aligns across 9 bases. The CDR3 runs to 15 residues. The J segment lost 8 bases and the V segment lost 6 bases, leaving 12 bases of the junction unmatched. Germline V lookup: CDR1 SGHRS, CDR2 YFSETQ. CDR3 amino acids: CASNSGLAGRDEQFF. The CDR3 region has the DNA TGCGCCAGCAACTCAGGGCTAGCGGGGAGGGATGAGCAGTTCTTC.

The chain couples TRBV20-1 to TRBJ2-3; either TRBD1 or TRBD2 may supply D (6 bases each). The CDR3 runs to 16 residues. Germline CDR1 is DFQATT and CDR2 is SNEGSKA (reference sequence). Trimming removed 0 bases from V and 2 bases from J, with 15 bases in between. Written as DNA, the CDR3 is TGCAGTGCTAGAGACCGTGGGGGGCCCTCCACAGATACGCAGTATTTT. Amino acid sequence: CSARDRGGPSTDTQYF.

This CDR3 is CATSDLSGGAGDTQYF. As DNA, the CDR3 is TGTGCCACCAGTGATCTAAGCGGGGGGGCAGGAGATACGCAGTATTTT. The rearrangement joins TRBV24-1 to TRBJ2-3; TRBD2 aligns across 10 bases. Trimming removed 3 bases from V and 5 bases from J; junction bases left unmatched: 7. The germline V gene encodes CDR1 KGHDR and CDR2 SFDVKD. The CDR3 covers 16 residues.

V gene TRBV5-1 combines with J gene TRBJ2-5, with 7 bases that match TRBD1. The germline V gene encodes CDR1 SGHRS and CDR2 YFSETQ. V lost 7 bases and J lost 5; bases outside the gene matches: 8. CDR3 size: 13 residues. The CDR3 spells CASPQGGRETQYF. The DNA of the CDR3 is TGCGCCAGCCCTCAAGGGGGCCGGGAGACCCAGTACTTC.

V gene TRBV28 combines with J gene TRBJ2-3; 8 nucleotides agree with TRBD1. The V gene's germline CDR1 is MDHEN and CDR2 SYDVKM. Germline trimming cut 5 bases from V and 6 bases from J; bases unmatched to any gene: 7. This CDR3 has 14 residues. The CDR3 coding sequence is TGTGCCAGCAGTCCGCGACAGGGGTCGGATACGCAGTATTTT. This gives the protein CASSPRQGSDTQYF.

This clonotype was counted many times. The V gene is TRBV29-1, the J gene TRBJ2-1; D perhaps matches TRBD2 (5 bases). The CDR3 has 11 residues. Germline CDR1 reads SQVTM; CDR2 reads ANQGSEA. The ends were cut back, 5 bases at V and 10 bases at J, with 12 bases in the middle. This CDR3 is CSVRNEGEQFF. CDR3 sequence (DNA): TGCAGCGTTCGAAACGAGGGCGAGCAGTTCTTC.